The next 31 T cell receptor beta chains were all read from a single sample in a study of blood T cell repertoires in COVID-19. The data were produced by immunoSEQ multiplex PCR, yet TCRdb's version contains in-frame clones alone and is incomplete. This sample carries tens of thousands of clones, about nine tenths of them seen once, and the ten largest clones take 2.5% to 3.5%. The specimen sequenced was peripheral blood. All receptors come from a woman between 50 and 59 years old with active or convalescent COVID-19.

This clone was picked up a small number of times. The gene calls are TRBV3-1 (or the pseudogene TRBV3-2) and TRBJ1-3, with D possibly matching TRBD1 (5 bases). The CDR3 runs to 14 residues. Trimming cost V 1 base and J 3 bases, with 7 bases left between them. Germline CDR1 is LGHDT and CDR2 is YNNKEL (reference sequence). The CDR3 spells CASSQAGFGNTIYF. In DNA, the CDR3 is TGTGCCAGCAGCCAAGCAGGGTTTGGAAACACCATATATTTT.

This chain joins TRBV30 and TRBJ2-5; 7 bases line up with TRBD2. Germline V gene sequence: CDR1 GTSNPN, CDR2 SVGIG (reference sequence). CDR3 length equals 15 residues. The V and J ends lost 0 bases and 6 bases, in that order; junction bases with no gene match: 10. Written as DNA, the CDR3 is TGTGCCTGGAGTGTACTGGGCGGGGGAGAAAAGACCCAGTACTTC. Translated, it gives CAWSVLGGGEKTQYF. Using reference TRBV30 and TRBJ2-5 for the parts outside the CDR3, the full variable domain is SQTIHQWPATLVQPVGSPLSLECTVEGTSNPNLYWYRQAAGRGLQLLFYSVGIGQISSEVPQNLSASRPQDRQFILSSKKLLLSDSGFYLCAWSVLGGGEKTQYFGPGTRLLVL.

This clone has only one observation. The V and J genes are TRBV29-1 and TRBJ2-5, with D maybe TRBD2 (6 bases). The V end was cut by 2 bases, the J end by 2 bases, with 12 bases between. Germline CDR1 and CDR2: SQVTM and ANQGSEA. The CDR3 has 14 residues. The chain's CDR3 is CSVELEGHQETQYF. The CDR3 nucleotides read TGCAGCGTTGAATTGGAGGGGCATCAAGAGACCCAGTACTTC.

The chain is built from TRBV5-6 and TRBJ1-1; 8 nucleotides line up with TRBD1. With 3 bases clipped from V and 1 base from J, the junction kept 5 bases outside the gene matches. The CDR3 contains 15 residues. Germline loops: CDR1 SGHDT, CDR2 YYEEEE. The CDR3 region is CASSSDGQGNTEAFF. As DNA, the CDR3 is TGTGCCAGCAGCTCCGACGGACAGGGGAACACTGAAGCTTTCTTT.

The CDR3, as DNA: TGTGCCAGCAGCTCGACCGGACAGGCGGACTATGGCTACACCTTC. It yields the protein CASSSTGQADYGYTF. J is TRBJ1-2 and V is TRBV7-9, with 7 positions matching TRBD1. This CDR3 region has 15 residues. CDR1 is SEHNR, CDR2 FQNEAQ, per germline (reference sequence). Losses at the gene ends were 4 bases for V and 3 bases for J; bases not matched to a gene: 8.

The chain has TRBV5-1 and TRBJ2-2, with 10 bases identical to TRBD2. The germline gives CDR1 SGHRS, CDR2 YFSETQ. V lost 0 bases and J lost 0; bases outside the gene matches: 5. CDR3 size: 18 residues. CDR3 in DNA: TGCGCCAGCAGCTTGGAAATAGCGGGGGGAGCGAACACCGGGGAGCTGTTTTTT. Protein product: CASSLEIAGGANTGELFF.

V gene TRBV5-6 combines with J gene TRBJ2-3, with D perhaps TRBD2 (6 bases). Germline lookup yields CDR1 SGHDT and CDR2 YYEEEE. V lost 6 bases to trimming and J lost 6 bases, with 23 bases between them. CDR3 size: 16 residues. CDR3 in DNA: TGTGCCAGCACCGCTGGAGGGGCCGACCCGAGGGATACGCAGTATTTT. It yields the protein CASTAGGADPRDTQYF.

This clone was recorded once. V and J are TRBV6-5 and TRBJ1-2, with TRBD1 matching 7 bases. CDR1 is MNHEY and CDR2 is SVGAGI in the germline V gene. The V gene end was trimmed by 5 bases and the J gene end by 6 bases; junction bases not matched to a gene: 9. CDR3 size: 14 residues. Here the CDR3 reads CASSPAGGLNGYTF. Written as DNA, the CDR3 is TGTGCCAGCAGTCCGGCAGGGGGGTTAAATGGCTACACCTTC.

CDR3 region: CASSHKRGIYNEQFF. The CDR3 DNA is TGTGCCAGCAGCCACAAGCGGGGGATCTACAATGAGCAGTTCTTC. The chain couples TRBV3-1 (or the pseudogene TRBV3-2) to TRBJ2-1; TRBD2 matches at 8 bases. The ends lost 3 bases at V and 3 bases at J; junction bases unmatched: 4. The CDR3 contains 15 residues. Per the germline V gene, CDR1 is LGHDT and CDR2 is YNNKEL (reference sequence).

The chain has TRBV19 and TRBJ1-3; 7 nucleotides align to TRBD1. CDR1 is LNHDA and CDR2 is SQIVND in the germline V gene (reference sequence). Trimming cost V 5 bases and J 1 base; bases outside gene matches: 5. The CDR3 contains 15 residues. CDR3: CASSLGDSSGNTIYF. In nucleotides, the CDR3 is TGTGCCAGTAGTCTAGGGGACAGTTCTGGAAACACCATATATTTT.

V gene TRBV6-5 combines with J gene TRBJ1-5; D remains ambiguous. V dropped 6 bases and J dropped 1 base, with 13 bases sitting between them. In germline, CDR1 is MNHEY, CDR2 SVGAGI. There are 15 residues in the CDR3. The CDR3 DNA follows: TGTGCCAGCAGCGCAGTCCGAGGAAGCAATCAGCCCCAGCATTTT. Encoded protein: CASSAVRGSNQPQHF.

CDR3 region: CASSQIGQGASNQPQHF. CDR3 DNA sequence: TGCGCCAGCAGCCAGATCGGACAGGGGGCGAGCAATCAGCCCCAGCATTTT. This chain links TRBV4-1 with TRBJ1-5; 11 bases are a match to TRBD1. The CDR3 has 17 residues. CDR1 MGHRA and CDR2 YSYEKL come from the germline V gene. The junction had 5 bases not matched to a gene; V was cut back by 3 bases and J by 1 base.

The chain employs TRBV19 and TRBJ1-2; 8 bases fit TRBD1. V was clipped by 7 bases and J by 2 bases; unmatched bases: 9. The CDR3 runs to 15 residues. Germline values: CDR1 LNHDA, CDR2 SQIVND (reference sequence). The CDR3 sequence is CASKAGGLINYGYTF. CDR3 in DNA: TGTGCCAGTAAGGCAGGGGGCCTGATCAACTATGGCTACACCTTC.

This chain links TRBV4-1 with TRBJ1-6; the D gene is possibly TRBD1 (6 bases). The CDR3 covers 15 residues. Germline loops: CDR1 MGHRA, CDR2 YSYEKL. V lost 5 bases and J lost 7, with 15 bases in between. CDR3 in DNA: TGCGCCAGCAGCGACACCCCGGGACAAAATTCACCCCTCCACTTT. Protein: CASSDTPGQNSPLHF.

The chain is built from TRBV6-6 and TRBJ1-2, with D hard to call. The germline V and J ends were trimmed by 5 bases and 8 bases, with 30 bases remaining between them. The CDR3 has 18 residues. Germline-derived CDR1 and CDR2 are MNHNY and SVGAGI (reference sequence). The CDR3 loop reads CASSPLAGKASIRGGYTF. The CDR3 coding sequence is TGTGCCAGCAGTCCTCTGGCGGGCAAGGCTTCAATCCGAGGCGGCTACACCTTC.

The genes are TRBV7-8 and TRBJ1-1, with 8 bases lining up with TRBD1. Per the germline V gene, CDR1 is SGHVS and CDR2 is FQNEAQ. With V trimmed by 0 bases and J by 4 bases, 7 bases remained unmatched. The CDR3 spans 16 residues. CDR3 protein: CASSLAISQGATEAFF. The CDR3, as DNA: TGTGCCAGCAGCTTAGCGATAAGTCAGGGGGCCACTGAAGCTTTCTTT. Drawing the rest from reference TRBV7-8 and TRBJ1-1, the complete variable domain is GAGVSQSPRYKVAKRGQDVALRCDPISGHVSLFWYQQALGQGPEFLTYFQNEAQLDKSGLPSDRFFAERPEGSVSTLKIQRTQQEDSAVYLCASSLAISQGATEAFFGQGTRLTVV.

The chain uses TRBV6-5 and TRBJ2-5; TRBD2 aligns across 11 bases. CDR3 length equals 15 residues. Germline V CDR1 and CDR2: MNHEY, SVGAGI. The J segment lost 7 bases and the V segment lost 4 bases, leaving 8 bases of the junction unmatched. CDR3: CASSSSGGPSGTQYF. The CDR3 DNA reads as TGTGCCAGCAGTTCTAGCGGGGGGCCCTCGGGGACCCAGTACTTC.

This chain links TRBV3-1 (or the pseudogene TRBV3-2) with TRBJ2-2; D is uncertain. The length of the CDR3 is 12 residues. CDR1 and CDR2 from the germline V gene are LGHDT and YNNKEL (reference sequence). The V gene lost 4 bases and the J gene lost 6 bases, with 6 bases spanning the gap. CDR3 region: CASSPLPGELFF. CDR3 nucleotide sequence: TGTGCCAGCAGCCCCCTCCCCGGGGAGCTGTTTTTT.

The rearrangement uses TRBV7-9 and TRBJ1-5; weak D call: TRBD1 (5 bases). The CDR3 is 14 residues long. V was pared by 5 bases and J by 6 bases, with 14 bases between. Germline assignment: CDR1 SEHNR and CDR2 FQNEAQ (reference sequence). CDR3: CASSPQGTRQPQHF. CDR3 DNA: TGTGCCAGCAGCCCCCAGGGTACCCGTCAGCCCCAGCATTTT. The complete variable domain, with remaining parts taken from reference TRBV7-9 and TRBJ1-5, reads DTGVSQNPRHKITKRGQNVTFRCDPISEHNRLYWYRQTLGQGPEFLTYFQNEAQLEKSRLLSDRFSAERPKGSFSTLEIQRTEQGDSAMYLCASSPQGTRQPQHFGDGTRLSIL.

The rearrangement links TRBV7-8 to TRBJ1-2; D remains ambiguous. Trimming took off 2 bases at V and 2 bases at J, with 6 bases between the two ends. Per germline, CDR1 SGHVS and CDR2 FQNEAQ. The CDR3 is 13 residues long. In DNA, the CDR3 is TGTGCCAGCAGCTTACTACAGAACTATGGCTACACCTTC. Translated, it gives CASSLLQNYGYTF.

The V gene is TRBV21-1, the J gene TRBJ2-2; the table's D gene call, TRBD2, was not cross checked with the DNA. TRBV21-1 is classified as a pseudogene. The CDR3 has 19 amino acids. CDR3 loop: CASSKGLGAGGINTGELFF. CDR3 coding DNA: TGTGCCAGCAGCAAAGGATTAGGAGCGGGGGGTATCAACACCGGGGAGCTGTTTTTT.

The chain joins TRBV7-6 to TRBJ1-5, with 9 bases aligning to TRBD1. This CDR3 spans 16 amino acids. V lost 5 bases to trimming and J lost 7 bases; unmatched junction nucleotides: 12. Germline CDR1 reads SGHVS; CDR2 reads FNYEAQ. This chain's CDR3 is CASSAGPGQGRQPQHF. As DNA, the CDR3 is TGTGCCAGCAGCGCAGGGCCCGGACAGGGGCGGCAGCCCCAGCATTTT.

The CDR3 spells CSASTSGIGGTQYF. The CDR3 bases are TGCAGTGCTAGTACTAGCGGAATTGGGGGAACCCAGTACTTC. The chain combines TRBV20-1 with TRBJ2-5, with TRBD2 matching 8 bases. Germline V gene sequence: CDR1 DFQATT, CDR2 SNEGSKA (reference sequence). V shed 3 bases, J shed 8 bases, and the junction held 11 bases outside the gene matches. The CDR3 consists of 14 residues.

The genes are TRBV7-9 and TRBJ1-4; 7 bases match TRBD1. This CDR3 is 14 amino acids long. V lost 7 bases to trimming and J lost 3 bases; unmatched junction nucleotides: 5. CDR1 SEHNR and CDR2 FQNEAQ come from the germline V gene (reference sequence). The CDR3 DNA is TGTGCCAGCACCAAGGACAGGCCTAATGAAAAACTGTTTTTT. This sequence encodes CASTKDRPNEKLFF.

This CDR3 reads CASSKGQGMGLYGYTF. CDR3 in DNA: TGTGCCAGCAGTAAAGGACAGGGAATGGGGCTCTATGGCTACACCTTC. The rearrangement joins TRBV6-1 to TRBJ1-2, with TRBD1 matching 8 bases. The CDR3 totals 16 residues. J gave up 4 bases and V 5 bases, and 12 bases lay outside the gene matches. Germline lookup yields CDR1 MNHNS and CDR2 SASEGT.

This clone has a single count. In DNA, the CDR3 is TGTGCCAGCAGCGGGACAGGTCAGAAGGGTCAGCCCCAGCATTTT. Translation: CASSGTGQKGQPQHF. The chain employs TRBV9 and TRBJ1-5; 7 positions agree with TRBD1. Looked up from germline, CDR1 is SGDLS and CDR2 is YYNGEE. J gave up 6 bases and V 3 bases, and 9 bases lay outside the gene matches. This CDR3 comprises 15 residues.

The genes are TRBV28 and TRBJ1-4, with D perhaps TRBD1 (5 bases). The germline CDR1 and CDR2 sequences are MDHEN and SYDVKM. This CDR3 has 15 residues. V lost 2 bases and J 5 bases, leaving 12 bases between the germline ends. In DNA form, the CDR3 reads TGTGCCAGCAGTTTAACCAAACGGGGGAATGAAAAACTGTTTTTT. It encodes CASSLTKRGNEKLFF.

The rearrangement joins TRBV4-3 to TRBJ1-2, with D possibly matching TRBD1 (5 bases). V gave up 2 bases and J gave up 1 base, with 23 bases separating them. CDR1 and CDR2 (germline): LGHNA, YSLEER. CDR3 length equals 19 residues. CDR3 amino acids: CASSQPTAIGGGDNYGYTF. The CDR3 DNA follows: TGCGCCAGCAGCCAACCCACCGCGATCGGGGGGGGAGATAACTATGGCTACACCTTC.

The gene calls are TRBV14 and TRBJ2-1, with 7 bases that match TRBD1. The V segment lost 4 bases and the J segment 11 bases; nucleotides outside the gene matches: 8. The CDR3 loop spans 13 amino acids. Germline V gene sequence: CDR1 SGHDN, CDR2 FVKESK. CDR3 protein: CASSPDTGAKQFF. In nucleotides, the CDR3 is TGTGCCAGCAGCCCCGATACAGGGGCTAAGCAGTTCTTC.

The chain uses TRBV7-2 and TRBJ2-3; 7 bases line up with TRBD2. The CDR3 spans 14 residues. J was trimmed by 5 bases and V by 3 bases; bases with no gene match: 5. Germline V gene lookup returns CDR1 SGHTA and CDR2 FQGNSA. CDR3: CASSLDAGEDTQYF. The DNA of the CDR3 is TGTGCCAGCAGCTTGGATGCGGGGGAAGATACGCAGTATTTT. The complete variable domain, with remaining parts taken from reference TRBV7-2 and TRBJ2-3, reads GAGVSQSPSNKVTEKGKDVELRCDPISGHTALYWYRQSLGQGLEFLIYFQGNSAPDKSGLPSDRFSAERTGGSVSTLTIQRTQQEDSAVYLCASSLDAGEDTQYFGPGTRLTVL.

V gene TRBV29-1 combines with J gene TRBJ2-2; 10 bases map to TRBD1. J gave up 4 bases and V 3 bases, and 5 bases lay outside the gene matches. The germline gives CDR1 SQVTM, CDR2 ANQGSEA. This CDR3 comprises 15 residues. Written as DNA, the CDR3 is TGCAGCGTTGACGCCGGGACAGGGGTCACCGGGGAGCTGTTTTTT. Translation gives CSVDAGTGVTGELFF.